The clone carrying this T cell receptor beta chain was found many times. Its antigen is unknown. This sample is drawn from a study of human T cells and chemical hapten exposure. The study, taken as a whole, reports: There was no change with DPC sensitization in TCRs above 1 in 1000 frequency. In comparison with controls, expanded TCRs gave rise to a significantly larger number of large CDR3 similarity clusters.

It was the library that attached unique molecular identifiers to individual cDNA molecules. TCRdb re-called the RACE reads through MiXCR, storing one row per CDR3 protein. The table records more than 65,000 distinct CDR3 sequences, around 7% of them present only once. The V and J ends lost 1 base and 8 bases, in that order; junction bases with no gene match: 13. Germline CDR1 reads ENHRY; CDR2 reads SYGVKD. This CDR3 spans 17 amino acids. As for time point: patch test 1, 2 weeks after DPC sensitization. Treatment meaning: therapeutic diphenylcyclopropenone sensitization with weekly scalp DPC. Blood draws came before every patch-test application.

The source is a woman in her twenties or thirties with alopecia areata. Some clones in this sample may be carry-over from other donors' samples. The gene calls are TRBV10-3 and TRBJ1-5; 8 nucleotides agree with TRBD1. Specimen: whole blood, collected in connection with sensitization to the hapten diphenylcyclopropenone (DPC). The CDR3 loop is CAISEFGRGLQGEPQHF. In DNA form, the CDR3 reads TGTGCCATCAGTGAGTTCGGCAGGGGGCTCCAGGGAGAGCCCCAGCATTTT.